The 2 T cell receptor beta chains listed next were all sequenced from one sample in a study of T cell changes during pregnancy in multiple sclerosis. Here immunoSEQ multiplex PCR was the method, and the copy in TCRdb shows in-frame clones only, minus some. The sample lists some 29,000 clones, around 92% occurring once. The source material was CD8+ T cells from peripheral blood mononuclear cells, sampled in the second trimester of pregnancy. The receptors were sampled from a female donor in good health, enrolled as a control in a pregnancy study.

CDR3 sequence: CASSPAGTNPGAFF. As DNA, the CDR3 is TGTGCCAGCAGCCCCGCCGGGACAAACCCTGGGGCTTTCTTT. The chain has TRBV5-6 and TRBJ1-1; D might be TRBD1 (6 bases). Trimming stripped 4 bases from V and 11 bases from J, with 21 bases between. The CDR3 spans 14 residues. Per the germline V gene, CDR1 is SGHDT and CDR2 is YYEEEE.

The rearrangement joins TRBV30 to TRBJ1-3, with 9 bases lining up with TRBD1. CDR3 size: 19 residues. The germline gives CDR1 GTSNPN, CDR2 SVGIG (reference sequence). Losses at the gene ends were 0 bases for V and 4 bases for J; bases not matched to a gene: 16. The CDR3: CAWSVVFGTGNLVGNTIYF. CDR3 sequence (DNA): TGTGCCTGGAGTGTAGTGTTCGGGACAGGGAATCTGGTGGGAAACACCATATATTTT.